These 13 T cell receptor beta chains were sequenced from one sample in a study of blood T cells in healthy people across ages. Primed by a sample-barcoded 5' primer and a J-beta primer mix, a second PCR proceeded for 7 to 11 cycles. MiXCR was run by TCRdb on the 5' RACE reads, yielding one entry per CDR3 protein. The sample carries 1 million to 1.2 million distinct CDR3 sequences, around two fifths recorded once. The sample consisted of blood. These receptors came from a man between 18 and 35 years old in good health.

The chain links TRBV6-5 to TRBJ1-1; no reliable D call. V was cut by 5 bases and J by 3 bases, with 16 bases left in between. The CDR3 totals 15 residues. In germline, CDR1 is MNHEY, CDR2 SVGAGI. Here the CDR3 reads CASSGLSGGDTEAFF. CDR3 coding DNA: TGTGCCAGCAGTGGCCTCAGCGGAGGAGACACTGAAGCTTTCTTT.

This chain connects TRBV9 to TRBJ2-4, with 9 positions matching TRBD2. The CDR3 totals 14 residues. CDR1 and CDR2 from the germline V gene are SGDLS and YYNGEE. V was clipped by 4 bases and J by 4 bases; unmatched bases: 3. CDR3 in DNA: TGTGCCAGCAGCCCCAGCGGGGGGAAAAACATTCAGTACTTC. Protein sequence: CASSPSGGKNIQYF.

The chain is built from TRBV4-1 and TRBJ2-3; weak D call: TRBD1 (6 bases). The ends were cut back, 1 base at V and 4 bases at J, with 15 bases in the middle. The CDR3 is 16 amino acids. CDR1 is MGHRA and CDR2 is YSYEKL in the germline V gene. CDR3 in amino acids: CASSQASGARADTQYF. The CDR3 DNA is TGCGCCAGCAGCCAAGCTTCAGGGGCGAGGGCAGATACGCAGTATTTT.

The genes are TRBV2 and TRBJ2-1; D perhaps matches TRBD2 (6 bases). Matching the DNA end better, TRBJ2-7 makes the J call doubtful. The CDR3 loop spans 17 amino acids. From germline, CDR1 is SNHLY and CDR2 FYNNEI. CDR3 region: CASSEAGTVPPYNEQYF. In nucleotides, the CDR3 is TGTGCCAGCAGTGAAGCAGGGACTGTACCCCCCTACAATGAGCAGTACTTC.

As to this clonotype: One end of the junction varies from germline; a read error may be responsible. The chain uses TRBV27 and TRBJ2-1; D ambiguous. CDR3 size: 12 residues. Per the germline V gene, CDR1 is MNHEY and CDR2 is SMNVEV (reference sequence). The chain's CDR3 is CASGPLGNEHFF. DNA for the CDR3: TGTGCCAGCGGACCACTCGGCAATGAGCACTTCTTC.

This chain links TRBV4-2 with TRBJ1-2, with a tentative D call TRBD1 (6 bases). Trimming took 2 bases from V and 3 from J, leaving 16 bases between them. This CDR3 is 16 amino acids long. CDR1 LGHNA and CDR2 YNFKEQ come from the germline V gene. CDR3 region: CASSQKRTDTYYGYTF. CDR3 DNA: TGTGCCAGCAGCCAAAAGAGGACAGATACATACTATGGCTACACCTTC.

The chain employs TRBV4-2 and TRBJ2-1; D is unresolved. Trimming took 4 bases from V and 0 from J, leaving 10 bases between them. Per germline, CDR1 LGHNA and CDR2 YNFKEQ. CDR3 length: 15 residues. CDR3 sequence: CASSPILSSYNEQFF. The CDR3, as DNA: TGTGCCAGCAGCCCAATATTGAGCTCCTACAATGAGCAGTTCTTC.

In its sample, this clonotype was seen a few times. The rearrangement joins TRBV12-3 or TRBV12-4 to TRBJ1-3; D is undetermined. Trimming left V 6 bases short and J 3 bases short, with 21 bases between. There are 17 residues in the CDR3. The chain's CDR3 is CASRPIESEIVGNTIYF. For the CDR3, the DNA is TGTGCCAGCAGGCCCATAGAGTCGGAGATTGTTGGAAACACCATATATTTT.

V and J are TRBV5-1 and TRBJ1-1; D is possibly TRBD1 (6 bases). Germline V gene sequence: CDR1 SGHRS, CDR2 YFSETQ. The CDR3 consists of 19 residues. With 3 bases removed from V and 0 bases from J, the gap between germline ends came to 24 bases. CDR3 sequence: CASSSYAGTREGMNTEAFF. CDR3 nucleotides: TGCGCCAGCAGCTCATACGCCGGGACACGGGAGGGAATGAACACTGAAGCTTTCTTT.

This clonotype was detected a few times. For the CDR3, the DNA is TGCGCCAGCAGCCAAGAACACAGGGCAAACGCAGAGCAGTACTTC. Translating gives CASSQEHRANAEQYF. The chain uses TRBV4-3 and TRBJ2-5, with a possible D match to TRBD1 (6 bases). V dropped 0 bases and J dropped 11 bases, with 19 bases sitting between them. CDR1 LGHNA and CDR2 YSLEER come from the germline V gene. This CDR3 has 15 residues.

This clonotype was found a few times. The chain couples TRBV21-1 to TRBJ2-1. TRBV21-1 is an annotated pseudogene. CDR3 size: 13 residues. This CDR3 reads CASSKGRVNEQFF. The CDR3 DNA reads as TGTGCCAGCAGCAAAGGAAGGGTCAATGAGCAGTTCTTC.

In its sample, this clonotype was seen a few times. This sequence joins TRBV6-2 or TRBV6-3 and TRBJ2-1; 8 nucleotides match TRBD2. The germline V gene has CDR1 MNHEY and CDR2 SVGEGT. The V gene end was trimmed by 1 base and the J gene end by 1 base; junction bases not matched to a gene: 6. The CDR3 runs 17 residues. CDR3 nucleotide sequence: TGTGCCAGCAGTTACTTCGGCGGGGGGCGGTCCTACAATGAGCAGTTCTTC. The encoded protein is CASSYFGGGRSYNEQFF.

J is TRBJ1-1 and V is TRBV2; D possibly corresponds to TRBD1 (6 bases). Trimming stripped 6 bases from V and 2 bases from J, with 13 bases between. Germline-derived CDR1 and CDR2 are SNHLY and FYNNEI. The length of the CDR3 is 14 residues. This CDR3 is CASSIRTDNTEAFF. The CDR3 region has the DNA TGTGCCAGCAGCATCAGGACAGATAACACTGAAGCTTTCTTT.